Listed here is a single T cell receptor (beta chain). Its specificity is unknown. These data come from a study of T cell responses to AZD1222 COVID-19 vaccine. Overall study results and limits: Every sample of the repertoires postdated the peak T cell response.

Trimming cost V 5 bases and J 4 bases, with 9 bases left between them. The CDR3 is made up of 12 amino acids. Assay: immunoSEQ multiplex PCR; the TCRdb copy retains only in-frame clones and omits some. The table lists 150,000 to 200,000 clones, 90% of them singletons. The sequence came from an adult in good health. The source material was peripheral blood, sampled on day 0 of AZD1222 vaccination. The rearrangement uses TRBV12-3 or TRBV12-4 and TRBJ2-7, with a weak D call TRBD1 (5 bases). CDR3 bases: TGTGCCAGCAGTACCAGGGTTTACGAGCAGTACTTC. It translates to CASSTRVYEQYF.